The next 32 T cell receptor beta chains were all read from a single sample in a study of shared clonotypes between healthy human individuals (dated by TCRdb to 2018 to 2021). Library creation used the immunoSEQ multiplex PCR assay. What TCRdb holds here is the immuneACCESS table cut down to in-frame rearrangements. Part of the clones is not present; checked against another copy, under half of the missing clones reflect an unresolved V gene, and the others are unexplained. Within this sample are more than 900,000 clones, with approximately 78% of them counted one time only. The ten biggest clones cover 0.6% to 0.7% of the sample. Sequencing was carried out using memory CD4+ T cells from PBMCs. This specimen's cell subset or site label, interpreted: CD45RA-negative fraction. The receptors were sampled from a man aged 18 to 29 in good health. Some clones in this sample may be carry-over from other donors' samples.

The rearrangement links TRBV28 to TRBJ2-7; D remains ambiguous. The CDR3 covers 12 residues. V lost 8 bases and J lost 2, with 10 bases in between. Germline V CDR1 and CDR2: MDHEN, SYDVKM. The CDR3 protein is CASGRIPYEQYF. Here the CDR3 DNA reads TGTGCCAGCGGGCGGATCCCCTACGAGCAGTACTTC.

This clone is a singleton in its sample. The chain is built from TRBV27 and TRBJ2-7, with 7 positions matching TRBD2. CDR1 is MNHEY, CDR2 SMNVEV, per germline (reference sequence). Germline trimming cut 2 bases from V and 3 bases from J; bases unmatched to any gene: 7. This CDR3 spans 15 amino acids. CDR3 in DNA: TGTGCCAGCAGTTTAAGGGCGGGAGTCTACTACGAGCAGTACTTC. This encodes CASSLRAGVYYEQYF.

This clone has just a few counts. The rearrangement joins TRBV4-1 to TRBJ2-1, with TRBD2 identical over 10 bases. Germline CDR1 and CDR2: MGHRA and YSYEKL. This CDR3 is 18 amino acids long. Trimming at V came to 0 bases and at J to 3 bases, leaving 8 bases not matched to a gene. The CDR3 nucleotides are TGCGCCAGCAGCCAAGATGGGGATCGACTAGCGGGCTACAATGAGCAGTTCTTC. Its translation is CASSQDGDRLAGYNEQFF.

The CDR3 DNA sequence: TGTGCCAGGAGGACAGCCGTCCTCCAGGAGGCCAACGTCCTGACTTTC. It yields the protein CARRTAVLQEANVLTF. This chain uses TRBV2 with TRBJ2-6, with D maybe TRBD1 (6 bases). V was pared by 9 bases and J by 6 bases, with 21 bases between. CDR1 SNHLY and CDR2 FYNNEI come from the germline V gene. The CDR3 has 16 amino acids.

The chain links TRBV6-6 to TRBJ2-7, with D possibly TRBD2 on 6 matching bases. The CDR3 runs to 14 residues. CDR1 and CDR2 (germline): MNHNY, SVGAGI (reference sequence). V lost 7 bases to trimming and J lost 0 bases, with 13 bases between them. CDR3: CASKWDGSSYEQYF. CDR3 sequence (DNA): TGTGCCAGCAAATGGGACGGGAGCTCCTACGAGCAGTACTTC.

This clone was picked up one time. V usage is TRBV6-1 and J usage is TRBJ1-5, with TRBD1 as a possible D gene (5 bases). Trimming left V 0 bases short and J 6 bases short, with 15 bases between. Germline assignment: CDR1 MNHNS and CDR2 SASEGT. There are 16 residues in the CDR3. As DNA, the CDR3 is TGTGCCAGCAGTGAAGCTCTGGCAGGGCTAGGTCAGCCCCAGCATTTT. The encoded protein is CASSEALAGLGQPQHF.

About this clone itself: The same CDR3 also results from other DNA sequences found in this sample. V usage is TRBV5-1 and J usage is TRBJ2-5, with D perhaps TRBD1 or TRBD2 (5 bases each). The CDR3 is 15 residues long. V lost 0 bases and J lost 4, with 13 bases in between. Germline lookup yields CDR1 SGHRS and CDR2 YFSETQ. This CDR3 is CASSLVPGPGETQYF. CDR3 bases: TGCGCCAGCAGCTTGGTCCCGGGGCCGGGAGAGACCCAGTACTTC.

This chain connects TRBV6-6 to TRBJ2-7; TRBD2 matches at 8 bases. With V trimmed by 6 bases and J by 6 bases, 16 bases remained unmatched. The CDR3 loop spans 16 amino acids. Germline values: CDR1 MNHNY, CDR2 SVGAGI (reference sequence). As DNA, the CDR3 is TGTGCCAGCAGAGATCTTCTTGGAGCGGGAGTGGGCGAGCAGTACTTC. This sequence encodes CASRDLLGAGVGEQYF.

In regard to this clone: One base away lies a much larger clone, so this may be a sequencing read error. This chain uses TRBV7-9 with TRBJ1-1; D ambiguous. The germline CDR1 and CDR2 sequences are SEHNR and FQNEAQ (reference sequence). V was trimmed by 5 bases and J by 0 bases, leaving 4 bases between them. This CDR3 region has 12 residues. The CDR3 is CASSRMNTEAFF. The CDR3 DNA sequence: TGTGCCAGCAGCCGAATGAACACTGAAGCTTTCTTT. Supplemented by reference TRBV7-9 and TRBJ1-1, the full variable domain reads DTGVSQNPRHKITKRGQNVTFRCDPISEHNRLYWYRQTLGQGPEFLTYFQNEAQLEKSRLLSDRFSAERPKGSFSTLEIQRTEQGDSAMYLCASSRMNTEAFFGQGTRLTVV.

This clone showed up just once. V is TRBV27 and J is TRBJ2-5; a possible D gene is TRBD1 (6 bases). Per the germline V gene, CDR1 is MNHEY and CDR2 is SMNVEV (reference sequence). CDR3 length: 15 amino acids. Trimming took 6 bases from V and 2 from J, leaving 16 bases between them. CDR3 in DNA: TGTGCCAGCAGGGGCCTAGGACAGCCTCAAGAGACCCAGTACTTC. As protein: CASRGLGQPQETQYF.

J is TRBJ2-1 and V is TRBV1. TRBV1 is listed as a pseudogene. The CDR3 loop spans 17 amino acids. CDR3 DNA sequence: TGCACCAGCAGCCAAGGGGGTAACGCGGCCCCCTACAATGAGCAGTTCTTC. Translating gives CTSSQGGNAAPYNEQFF.

The CDR3 loop is CASGTTGLDTIYF. DNA for the CDR3: TGTGCTAGTGGAACAACAGGGTTGGACACCATATATTTT. The chain has TRBV12-5 and TRBJ1-3; D perhaps matches TRBD1 (6 bases). The germline gives CDR1 LGHNT, CDR2 FRNRAP. This CDR3 has 13 residues. The V gene lost 6 bases and the J gene lost 8 bases, with 14 bases spanning the gap.

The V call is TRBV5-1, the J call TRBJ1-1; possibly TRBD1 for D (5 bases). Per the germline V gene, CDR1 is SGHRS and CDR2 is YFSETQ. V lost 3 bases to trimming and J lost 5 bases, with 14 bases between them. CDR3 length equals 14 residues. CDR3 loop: CASSSTMGGTEAFF. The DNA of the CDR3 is TGCGCCAGCAGCTCTACAATGGGGGGGACTGAAGCTTTCTTT.

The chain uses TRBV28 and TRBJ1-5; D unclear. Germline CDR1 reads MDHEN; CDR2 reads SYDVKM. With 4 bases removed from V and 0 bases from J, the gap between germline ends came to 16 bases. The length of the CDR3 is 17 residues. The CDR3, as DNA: TGTGCCAGCAGTTCGGCCACGTGGAAAGATAGCAATCAGCCCCAGCATTTT. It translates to CASSSATWKDSNQPQHF.

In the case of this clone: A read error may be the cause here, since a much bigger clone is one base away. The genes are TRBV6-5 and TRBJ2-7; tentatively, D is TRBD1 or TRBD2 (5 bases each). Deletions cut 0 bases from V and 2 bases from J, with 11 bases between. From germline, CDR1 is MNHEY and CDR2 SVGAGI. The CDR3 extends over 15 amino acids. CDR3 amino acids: CASSYSVRGAYEQYF. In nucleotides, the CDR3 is TGTGCCAGCAGTTACTCGGTAAGGGGAGCCTACGAGCAGTACTTC.

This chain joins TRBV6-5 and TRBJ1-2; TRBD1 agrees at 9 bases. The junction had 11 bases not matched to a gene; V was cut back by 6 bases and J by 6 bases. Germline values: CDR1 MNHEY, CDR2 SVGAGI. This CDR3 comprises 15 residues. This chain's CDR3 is CASSRHPGQGDGYTF. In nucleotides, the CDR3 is TGTGCCAGCAGCCGCCATCCGGGACAGGGAGATGGCTACACCTTC.

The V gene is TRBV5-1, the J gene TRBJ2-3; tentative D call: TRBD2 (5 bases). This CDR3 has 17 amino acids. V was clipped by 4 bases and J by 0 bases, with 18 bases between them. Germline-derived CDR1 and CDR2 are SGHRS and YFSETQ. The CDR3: CASSALPAGTSTDTQYF. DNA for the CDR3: TGCGCCAGCAGCGCCCTCCCGGCGGGTACTAGCACAGATACGCAGTATTTT.

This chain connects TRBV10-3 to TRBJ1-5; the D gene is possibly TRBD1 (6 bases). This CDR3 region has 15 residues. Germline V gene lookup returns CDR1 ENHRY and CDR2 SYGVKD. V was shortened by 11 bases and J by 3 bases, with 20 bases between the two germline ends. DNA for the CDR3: TGTGCCGTAGCCCAGGGGAGTGGCGACAATCAGCCCCAGCATTTT. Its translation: CAVAQGSGDNQPQHF.

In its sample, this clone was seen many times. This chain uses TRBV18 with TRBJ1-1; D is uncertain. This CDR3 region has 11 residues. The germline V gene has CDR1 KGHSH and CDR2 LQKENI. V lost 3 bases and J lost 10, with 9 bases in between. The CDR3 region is CASSPSLPAFF. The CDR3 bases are TGTGCCAGCTCACCGAGCCTGCCAGCTTTCTTT.

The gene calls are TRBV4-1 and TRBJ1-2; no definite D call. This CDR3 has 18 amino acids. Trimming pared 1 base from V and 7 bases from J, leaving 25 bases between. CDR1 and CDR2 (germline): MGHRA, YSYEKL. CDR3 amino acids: CASSQATLSEWLWIGYTF. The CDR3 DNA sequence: TGCGCCAGCAGCCAAGCTACACTTTCTGAGTGGTTATGGATTGGCTACACCTTC.

CDR3 region: CASSAGISANEKLFF. CDR3 coding DNA: TGTGCCAGCAGCGCAGGGATCTCGGCTAATGAAAAACTGTTTTTT. This sequence joins TRBV9 and TRBJ1-4; possible D gene TRBD1, 5 bases. Germline V CDR1 and CDR2: SGDLS, YYNGEE. Deletions cut 3 bases from V and 3 bases from J, with 12 bases between. The length of the CDR3 is 15 residues.

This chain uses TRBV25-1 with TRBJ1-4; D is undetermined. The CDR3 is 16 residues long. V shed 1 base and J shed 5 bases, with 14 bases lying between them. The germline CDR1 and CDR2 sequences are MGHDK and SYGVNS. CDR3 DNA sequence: TGTGCCAGCAGTGAATGGGGAACGGACGGGAATGAAAAACTGTTTTTT. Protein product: CASSEWGTDGNEKLFF.

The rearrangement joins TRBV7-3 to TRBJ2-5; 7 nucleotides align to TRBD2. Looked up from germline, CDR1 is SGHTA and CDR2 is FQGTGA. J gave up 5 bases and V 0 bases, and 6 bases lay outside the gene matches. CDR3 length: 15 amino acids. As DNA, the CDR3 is TGTGCCAGCAGCTTAACGGGGAGAGCGGGGGAGACCCAGTACTTC. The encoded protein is CASSLTGRAGETQYF. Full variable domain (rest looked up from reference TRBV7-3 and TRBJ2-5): GAGVSQTPSNKVTEKGKYVELRCDPISGHTALYWYRQSLGQGPEFLIYFQGTGAADDSGLPNDRFFAVRPEGSVSTLKIQRTERGDSAVYLCASSLTGRAGETQYFGPGTRLLVL.

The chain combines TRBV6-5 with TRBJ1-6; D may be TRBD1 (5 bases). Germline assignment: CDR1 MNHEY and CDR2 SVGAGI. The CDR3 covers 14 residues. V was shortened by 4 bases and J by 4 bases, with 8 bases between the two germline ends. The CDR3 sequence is CASSFQGYNSPLHF. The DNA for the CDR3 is TGTGCCAGCAGTTTTCAGGGATATAATTCACCCCTCCACTTT.

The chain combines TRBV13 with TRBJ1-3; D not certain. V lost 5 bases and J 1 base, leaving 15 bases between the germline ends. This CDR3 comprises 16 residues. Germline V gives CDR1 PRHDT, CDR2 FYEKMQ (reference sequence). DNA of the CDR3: TGTGCCAGCAGCGAGGATACACGGTATTCTGGAAACACCATATATTTT. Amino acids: CASSEDTRYSGNTIYF.

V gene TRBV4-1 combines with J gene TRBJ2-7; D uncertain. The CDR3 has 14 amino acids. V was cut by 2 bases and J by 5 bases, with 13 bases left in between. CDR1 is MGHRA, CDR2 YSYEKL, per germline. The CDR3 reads CASSQFGVGDEQYF. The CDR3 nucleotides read TGCGCCAGCAGCCAATTCGGTGTGGGCGACGAGCAGTACTTC.

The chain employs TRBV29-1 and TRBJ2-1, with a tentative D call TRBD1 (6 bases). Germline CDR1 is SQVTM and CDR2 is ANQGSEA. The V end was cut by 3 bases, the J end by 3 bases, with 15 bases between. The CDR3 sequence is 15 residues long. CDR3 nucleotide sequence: TGCAGCGTTGAGGGCCCAGGGGCTGGCTACAATGAGCAGTTCTTC. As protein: CSVEGPGAGYNEQFF.

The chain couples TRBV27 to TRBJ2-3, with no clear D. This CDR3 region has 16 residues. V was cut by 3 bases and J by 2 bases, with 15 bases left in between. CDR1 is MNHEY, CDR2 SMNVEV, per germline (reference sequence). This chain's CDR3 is CASSLIGPIPTDTQYF. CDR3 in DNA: TGTGCCAGCAGTTTGATCGGCCCCATTCCCACAGATACGCAGTATTTT.

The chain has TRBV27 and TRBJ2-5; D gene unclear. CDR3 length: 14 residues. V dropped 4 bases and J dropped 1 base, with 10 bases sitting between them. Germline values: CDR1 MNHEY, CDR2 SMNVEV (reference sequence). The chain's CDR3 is CASSYGPGQETQYF. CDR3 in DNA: TGTGCCAGCAGTTACGGGCCGGGCCAAGAGACCCAGTACTTC.

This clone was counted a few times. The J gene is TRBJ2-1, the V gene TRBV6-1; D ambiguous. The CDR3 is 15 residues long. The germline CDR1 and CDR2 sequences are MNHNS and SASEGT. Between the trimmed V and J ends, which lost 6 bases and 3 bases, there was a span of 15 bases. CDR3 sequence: CASRFSRGSYNEQFF. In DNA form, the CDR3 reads TGTGCCAGCAGGTTCAGTCGCGGAAGCTACAATGAGCAGTTCTTC.

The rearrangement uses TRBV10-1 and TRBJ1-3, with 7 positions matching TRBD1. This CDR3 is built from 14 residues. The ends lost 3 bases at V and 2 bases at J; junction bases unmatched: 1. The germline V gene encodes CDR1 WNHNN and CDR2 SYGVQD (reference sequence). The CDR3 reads CASSEGTAGNTIYF. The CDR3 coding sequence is TGCGCCAGCAGTGAAGGGACAGCTGGAAACACCATATATTTT.

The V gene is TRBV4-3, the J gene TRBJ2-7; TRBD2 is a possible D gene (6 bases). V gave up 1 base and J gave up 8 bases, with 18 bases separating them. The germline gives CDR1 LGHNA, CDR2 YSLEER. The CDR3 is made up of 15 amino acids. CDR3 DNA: TGCGCCAGCAGCCAAGGGGCCGGGACTCTTACGAAGCAGTACTTC. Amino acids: CASSQGAGTLTKQYF.